This passage covers 21 T cell receptor beta chains from one sample sequenced in a study of blood T cell repertoires in COVID-19. Generated by immunoSEQ multiplex PCR, the TCRdb table keeps only in-frame clones and is missing some. The table records 100,000 to 150,000 clones, around 76% of them present only once. The material sequenced was peripheral blood. These receptors were taken from a man in his fifties or sixties with acute or convalescent COVID-19.

This clone was observed a handful of times. The chain recombines TRBV7-2 with TRBJ2-3; D gene unclear. Germline V gene lookup returns CDR1 SGHTA and CDR2 FQGNSA. CDR3 length: 15 residues. The V and J ends lost 3 bases and 2 bases respectively, with 12 bases between them. CDR3 bases: TGTGCCAGCAGCTTTAGGAGAACGAACACAGATACGCAGTATTTT. This encodes CASSFRRTNTDTQYF.

The chain links TRBV30 to TRBJ1-2; a possible D gene is TRBD1 (6 bases). The CDR3 length is 14 residues. Trimming stripped 0 bases from V and 2 bases from J, with 10 bases between. Looked up from germline, CDR1 is GTSNPN and CDR2 is SVGIG (reference sequence). CDR3 in amino acids: CAWSVRGFNYGYTF. The CDR3 nucleotides are TGTGCCTGGAGTGTTAGGGGGTTCAACTATGGCTACACCTTC.

This rearrangement joins TRBV9 to TRBJ2-1, with 7 bases identical to TRBD2. Trimming at V came to 0 bases and at J to 4 bases, leaving 10 bases not matched to a gene. CDR3 length: 17 residues. Germline V gene lookup returns CDR1 SGDLS and CDR2 YYNGEE. For the CDR3, the DNA is TGTGCCAGCAGCGTAGGGTATCTTGGGACTATATACAATGAGCAGTTCTTC. This codes for CASSVGYLGTIYNEQFF.

The chain uses TRBV5-6 and TRBJ2-7; 9 bases are a match to TRBD1. V lost 4 bases, J lost 3 bases, and 11 bases stayed unmatched. CDR1 is SGHDT and CDR2 is YYEEEE in the germline V gene. CDR3 length: 16 amino acids. This CDR3 is CASSPRTGAKGYEQYF. The CDR3 DNA is TGTGCCAGCAGCCCGAGGACAGGGGCCAAGGGCTACGAGCAGTACTTC.

The chain links TRBV29-1 to TRBJ1-5; D gene ambiguous. Trimming cost V 6 bases and J 7 bases, with 19 bases left between them. CDR3 size: 14 residues. From germline, CDR1 is SQVTM and CDR2 ANQGSEA. CDR3 coding DNA: TGCAGCGTCGCCGATGGAACGGGTTTGCAGCCCCAGCATTTT. This gives the protein CSVADGTGLQPQHF.

The chain is built from TRBV4-2 and TRBJ1-1; TRBD1 is a possible D gene (6 bases). In germline, CDR1 is LGHNA, CDR2 YNFKEQ. V lost 1 base and J lost 8, with 14 bases in between. The CDR3 contains 14 residues. The CDR3 sequence is CASSQVGTSSEAFF. In nucleotides, the CDR3 is TGTGCCAGCAGCCAAGTTGGGACATCATCGGAAGCTTTCTTT.

This clone came up once. This sequence joins TRBV11-3 and TRBJ2-1; 7 nucleotides line up with TRBD1. Looked up from germline, CDR1 is SGHNT and CDR2 is YENEEA. Trimming took 3 bases from V and 2 from J; bases not matched to a gene: 4. There are 15 residues in the CDR3. The CDR3 is CASSLRQGTYNEQFF. CDR3 sequence (DNA): TGTGCCAGCAGCTTGCGACAGGGTACCTACAATGAGCAGTTCTTC.

The chain has TRBV18 and TRBJ2-1; tentatively, D is TRBD1 (5 bases). This CDR3 is 12 amino acids long. V shed 5 bases and J shed 10 bases, with 12 bases lying between them. CDR1 and CDR2 (germline): KGHSH, LQKENI. This CDR3 reads CASSSQVGEQFF. CDR3 in DNA: TGTGCCAGCTCATCACAGGTCGGGGAGCAGTTCTTC.

DNA for the CDR3: TGTGCCAGCAGCGTAGCAGGGATCCCTCAATCGTACGAGGGGACAGACACAGATACGCAGTATTTT. Amino acids: CASSVAGIPQSYEGTDTDTQYF. The V and J genes are TRBV9 and TRBJ2-3; TRBD1 matches 7 bases. This CDR3 has 22 amino acids. Germline CDR1 reads SGDLS; CDR2 reads YYNGEE. V trimming: 0 bases; J trimming: 2 bases; junction bases outside the gene matches: 24. Based on the CDR3 plus reference TRBV9 and TRBJ2-3, the full variable domain is DSGVTQTPKHLITATGQRVTLRCSPRSGDLSVYWYQQSLDQGLQFLIQYYNGEERAKGNILERFSAQQFPDLHSELNLSSLELGDSALYFCASSVAGIPQSYEGTDTDTQYFGPGTRLTVL.

V and J are TRBV27 and TRBJ2-2; 7 nucleotides match TRBD2. This CDR3 spans 16 amino acids. The junction had 13 bases not matched to a gene; V was cut back by 4 bases and J by 8 bases. Looked up from germline, CDR1 is MNHEY and CDR2 is SMNVEV (reference sequence). CDR3: CASSSSLAREAGELFF. The CDR3 DNA is TGTGCCAGCAGTTCTTCACTAGCACGGGAGGCGGGGGAGCTGTTTTTT.

In regard to this clone: The junction differs from germline at one of its ends, possibly a read error. The sample contains more than one DNA sequence encoding this CDR3. The V gene is TRBV10-2, the J gene TRBJ2-1, with 9 bases that match TRBD2. The CDR3 loop spans 15 amino acids. The germline V gene has CDR1 WSHSY and CDR2 SAAADI. The CDR3 loop is CASRGTGTSLNEQFF. CDR3 bases: TGCGCTAGCAGGGGAACCGGGACTAGCCTTAATGAGCAGTTCTTC.

This clone was counted between two and nine times. The J gene is TRBJ1-4, the V gene TRBV12-3 or TRBV12-4; D is undetermined. The CDR3 extends over 13 amino acids. With 2 bases removed from V and 5 bases from J, the gap between germline ends came to 6 bases. CDR3 in DNA: TGTGCCAGCAGTTTAACGAGAAATGAAAAACTGTTTTTT. Its protein is CASSLTRNEKLFF.

The rearrangement links TRBV18 to TRBJ1-5, with a weak D call TRBD1 (5 bases). In germline, CDR1 is KGHSH, CDR2 LQKENI. The V end was cut by 4 bases, the J end by 3 bases, with 7 bases between. This CDR3 is 13 amino acids long. CDR3 amino acids: CASSLQDNQPQHF. For the CDR3, the DNA is TGTGCCAGCTCACTACAGGACAATCAGCCCCAGCATTTT.

The rearrangement links TRBV19 to TRBJ1-5; TRBD1 matches at 7 bases. Germline loops: CDR1 LNHDA, CDR2 SQIVND (reference sequence). CDR3 length equals 16 residues. V shed 7 bases, J shed 4 bases, and the junction held 13 bases outside the gene matches. The CDR3 is CASTDGQVLLNQPQHF. The CDR3 DNA reads as TGTGCCAGTACTGACGGACAGGTCCTTTTGAATCAGCCCCAGCATTTT.

The gene calls are TRBV15 and TRBJ2-2; 8 bases line up with TRBD2. CDR3 length: 17 amino acids. V dropped 0 bases and J dropped 2; count of bases not matched to a gene: 5. CDR1 is LNHNV and CDR2 is YYDKDF in the germline V gene (reference sequence). DNA of the CDR3: TGTGCCACCAGCAGAGATCAGGCGGGGGGAAACACCGGGGAGCTGTTTTTT. This translates into CATSRDQAGGNTGELFF.

Here the CDR3 DNA reads TGTGCCAGCAGCTTAGCGGGGGGGAAAGATACGCAGTATTTT. As protein: CASSLAGGKDTQYF. The genes are TRBV9 and TRBJ2-3, with TRBD2 identical over 11 bases. Germline lookup yields CDR1 SGDLS and CDR2 YYNGEE. CDR3 size: 14 residues. V was clipped by 4 bases and J by 5 bases; unmatched bases: 3.

V gene TRBV2 combines with J gene TRBJ1-2; the D gene is possibly TRBD1 (5 bases). The length of the CDR3 is 13 residues. Germline V gives CDR1 SNHLY, CDR2 FYNNEI. Trimming removed 8 bases from V and 2 bases from J, with 12 bases in between. CDR3 residues: CASGGDSNYGYTF. The CDR3 region has the DNA TGTGCCAGCGGAGGGGACTCGAACTATGGCTACACCTTC.

The chain links TRBV6-5 to TRBJ1-2; tentatively, D is TRBD1 (5 bases). The V gene lost 0 bases and the J gene lost 7 bases, with 6 bases spanning the gap. The CDR3 runs to 12 residues. Germline values: CDR1 MNHEY, CDR2 SVGAGI. The CDR3: CASSYSGAGYTF. The CDR3 DNA is TGTGCCAGCAGTTACTCAGGGGCTGGCTACACCTTC.

This chain connects TRBV11-2 to TRBJ2-7, with 11 positions matching TRBD1. The V segment lost 6 bases and the J segment 4 bases; nucleotides outside the gene matches: 8. Germline CDR1 is SGHAT and CDR2 is FQNNGV. The CDR3 is made up of 15 amino acids. Here the CDR3 reads CASSQAGTGGYEQYF. In DNA form, the CDR3 reads TGTGCCAGCAGTCAAGCCGGGACAGGGGGTTACGAGCAGTACTTC.

This clone turned up a few times. V gene TRBV5-1 combines with J gene TRBJ1-2; 9 bases align to TRBD1. V trimming: 0 bases; J trimming: 7 bases; junction bases outside the gene matches: 4. Germline CDR1 and CDR2: SGHRS and YFSETQ. This CDR3 spans 14 amino acids. CDR3 amino acids: CASSLEQGAGGYTF. In DNA, the CDR3 is TGCGCCAGCAGCTTGGAACAGGGGGCCGGTGGCTACACCTTC.

The chain couples TRBV3-1 (or the pseudogene TRBV3-2) to TRBJ2-7; D unclear. This CDR3 comprises 15 residues. Deletions cut 3 bases from V and 0 bases from J, with 12 bases between. Per germline, CDR1 LGHDT and CDR2 YNNKEL (reference sequence). CDR3 sequence (DNA): TGTGCCAGCAGCCATTTAGGAGAGAACTCCTACGAGCAGTACTTC. It translates to CASSHLGENSYEQYF.